Here is one TCR beta chain with its context. Following RNA extraction, reverse transcription yielded cDNA that acted as the sequencing template. Sequencing used immunoSEQ multiplex PCR; TCRdb keeps in-frame clones, though not all of them. This sample has around 140,000 clones, with 40% to 55% found just once. Germline CDR1 reads SNHLY; CDR2 reads FYNNEI. CDR3 size: 17 residues. With 4 bases clipped from V and 5 bases from J, the junction kept 11 bases outside the gene matches. Sorting of CD4+ and CD8+ T cells was performed on PBMCs. The record originates from a study of CD8+ T cells in alopecia areata. Across the study: Treated patients received oral tofacitinib, 5 to 10 mg twice daily. A 6-month off-drug phase came after tofacitinib, which had lasted 6 to 18 months.

The rearrangement joins TRBV2 to TRBJ2-2; 9 positions match TRBD1. This clonotype was sampled from a human donor with alopecia areata. The sample in question was CD4+ T cells sorted from blood, obtained at week 0. The CDR3 loop is CASSGGQGVAGTGELFF. The CDR3 nucleotides read TGTGCCAGCAGTGGGGGACAGGGCGTAGCTGGGACCGGGGAGCTGTTTTTT. The full variable domain, its missing parts supplied by reference TRBV2 and TRBJ2-2, is EPEVTQTPSHQVTQMGQEVILRCVPISNHLYFYWYRQILGQKVEFLVSFYNNEISEKSEIFDDQFSVERPDGSNFTLKIRSTKLEDSAMYFCASSGGQGVAGTGELFFGEGSRLTVL.